This T cell receptor beta chain came from a study of Graves' ophthalmopathy and Graves' hyperthyroidism. After removal of 3 bases from V and 4 bases from J, the junction contained 5 bases not matched to a gene. CDR3 length: 15 amino acids. From germline, CDR1 is SGHRS and CDR2 YFSETQ. Someone took the PBMCs out of approximately 9.2 ml of fresh peripheral blood. The authors amplified TCR beta CDR3 regions, and they did so from RNA transcripts for repertoire sequencing. After a first-round RT-PCR with HTBI primers, a second-round multiplex PCR was run. One entry per CDR3 protein results from TCRdb running MiXCR on the multiplex PCR reads. This sample yields about 640,000 distinct CDR3 sequences, of which under 50% are seen a single time; about 3.3% belongs to the top ten.

This TCR came from an adult man with Graves' ophthalmopathy. The chain is built from TRBV5-1 and TRBJ1-4, with 8 bases lining up with TRBD1. The sequenced sample consisted of peripheral blood. The CDR3 DNA reads as TGCGCCAGCAGCTGGGACAGGAATGATAATGAAAAACTGTTTTTT. Translation: CASSWDRNDNEKLFF.